The clone carrying this T cell receptor beta chain has only a few counts. Its antigen is not known. The authors made TCR beta libraries by quantitative 5'-RACE with molecular barcodes. TCRdb redid the calling of the 5' RACE reads with MiXCR, one entry per CDR3 protein. The table has 200,000 to 250,000 distinct CDR3 sequences, about 10% seen once. These data belong to a study of CD8 T cells in ankylosing spondylitis. General study results and limits: Some motif variants were previously reported in reactive arthritis synovial fluid and blood.

The specimen sequenced was blood, either unsorted or a sorted T cell fraction (not recorded which). The receptor was isolated from a male donor with ankylosing spondylitis or in good health (not recorded which).

CDR3 DNA sequence: TGCGCCAGCAGCCGCCGCCCTCGACTAGCGGGAGTGCCAGATACGCAGTATTTT. Its translation: CASSRRPRLAGVPDTQYF. This chain joins TRBV5-1 and TRBJ2-3; 12 bases are a match to TRBD2. The germline V gene encodes CDR1 SGHRS and CDR2 YFSETQ. The CDR3 has 18 amino acids. Trimming removed 4 bases from V and 4 bases from J; junction bases left unmatched: 13. Together with reference TRBV5-1 and TRBJ2-3, the CDR3 gives the full variable domain: KAGVTQTPRYLIKTRGQQVTLSCSPISGHRSVSWYQQTPGQGLQFLFEYFSETQRNKGNFPGRFSGRQFSNSRSEMNVSTLELGDSALYLCASSRRPRLAGVPDTQYFGPGTRLTVL.